This T cell receptor beta chain was captured by sequencing in a study of blood T cell repertoires in COVID-19. Background on the study: Both acute and convalescent COVID-19 samples were obtained from the United States, Italy and Spain.

The germline V gene has CDR1 SEHNR and CDR2 FQNEAQ (reference sequence). The CDR3 sequence is 14 residues long. V was cut by 2 bases and J by 4 bases, with 8 bases left in between. Clones were read by immunoSEQ multiplex PCR, and TCRdb kept only the in-frame ones, dropping some. The sample yields 180,000 or so clones, about 84% seen once. Sequencing was done on a sample of peripheral blood. The sequence came from a person between 65 and 79 years old with COVID-19, enrolled during active disease. V gene TRBV7-9 combines with J gene TRBJ2-2; no definite D call. The CDR3 is CASSLTQITGELFF. In DNA form, the CDR3 reads TGTGCCAGCAGCTTAACACAGATCACCGGGGAGCTGTTTTTT. The variable domain in full, with the rest retrieved from reference TRBV7-9 and TRBJ2-2, is DTGVSQNPRHKITKRGQNVTFRCDPISEHNRLYWYRQTLGQGPEFLTYFQNEAQLEKSRLLSDRFSAERPKGSFSTLEIQRTEQGDSAMYLCASSLTQITGELFFGEGSRLTVL.